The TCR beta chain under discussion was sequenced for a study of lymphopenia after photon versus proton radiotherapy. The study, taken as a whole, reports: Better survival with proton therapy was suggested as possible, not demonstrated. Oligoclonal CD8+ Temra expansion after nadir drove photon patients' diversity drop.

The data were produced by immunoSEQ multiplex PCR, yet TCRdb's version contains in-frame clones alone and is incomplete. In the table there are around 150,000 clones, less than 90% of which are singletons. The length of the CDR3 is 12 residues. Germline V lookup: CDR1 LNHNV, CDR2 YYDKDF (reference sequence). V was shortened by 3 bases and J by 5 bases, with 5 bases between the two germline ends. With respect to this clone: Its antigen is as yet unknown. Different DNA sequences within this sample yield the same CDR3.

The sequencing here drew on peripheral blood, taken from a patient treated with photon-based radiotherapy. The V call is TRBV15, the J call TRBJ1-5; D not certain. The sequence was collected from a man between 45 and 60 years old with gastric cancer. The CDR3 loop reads CATSRGYQPQHF. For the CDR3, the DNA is TGTGCCACCAGCAGGGGTTATCAGCCCCAGCATTTT.